The sequence of this TCR beta chain was determined in a study of T-cell memory formation after mild COVID-19. Whole-study context: The two donors had largely donor-specific TCR clusters. The study's findings and limits: The second-wave clones peaking on day 37 were not confirmed as SARS-CoV-2-specific. The appearance of some responding clones in pre-infection memory suggested that cross-reactive memory joined.

To note about this clonotype: Its antigen remains unidentified.

Using constant-segment primers, 5'RACE produced TCR alpha and TCR beta cDNA libraries carrying sample barcodes and UMIs. TCRdb called the 5' RACE reads again in MiXCR, with one record for every CDR3 protein. In the table there are 500,000 to 650,000 distinct CDR3 sequences, roughly 22% of which are singletons. The source of this sequence is an adult woman who had mild COVID-19 (a few samples of this study predate the infection). Cell type and time point are not known. Material: PBMCs or a T cell subset sorted from them (not recorded which).

CDR3 nucleotide sequence: TGTGCCAGCAGCCTGACTAGCGGGACCCCCAATGAGCAGTTCTTC. It is translated as CASSLTSGTPNEQFF. V and J are TRBV6-4 and TRBJ2-1, with 11 bases aligning to TRBD2. This CDR3 contains 15 residues. The V gene end was trimmed by 6 bases and the J gene end by 6 bases; junction bases not matched to a gene: 7. Germline V CDR1 and CDR2: MRHNA, SNTAGT.